The clone carrying this T cell receptor (beta chain) was picked up a small number of times. The data derive from a study of OX40 agonist ivuxolimab in advanced cancers. As for the study in general: Ivuxolimab doses were 0.01, 0.1, 0.3, 1.5, 3 or 10 mg/kg every 2 weeks. Two patients with cutaneous melanoma and one with hepatocellular carcinoma, three in total, showed partial responses.

Method: immunoSEQ multiplex PCR; TCRdb's copy keeps in-frame clones and lacks some. The sample holds tens of thousands of clones, over 75% seen once. CDR1 is MDHEN and CDR2 is SYDVKM in the germline V gene. Trimming took 5 bases from V and 4 from J, leaving 9 bases between them. This CDR3 is 13 amino acids long. The rearrangement joins TRBV28 to TRBJ1-5; D call uncertain. The specimen comprised CD4+ or CD8+ T cells sorted from blood, sampled in a trial of the OX40 agonist ivuxolimab. This TCR was recovered from an adult with an advanced solid tumor such as melanoma, head and neck, liver or kidney cancer. CDR3 region: CASSPRGNQPQHF. CDR3 bases: TGTGCCAGCAGTCCCCGCGGGAATCAGCCCCAGCATTTT.